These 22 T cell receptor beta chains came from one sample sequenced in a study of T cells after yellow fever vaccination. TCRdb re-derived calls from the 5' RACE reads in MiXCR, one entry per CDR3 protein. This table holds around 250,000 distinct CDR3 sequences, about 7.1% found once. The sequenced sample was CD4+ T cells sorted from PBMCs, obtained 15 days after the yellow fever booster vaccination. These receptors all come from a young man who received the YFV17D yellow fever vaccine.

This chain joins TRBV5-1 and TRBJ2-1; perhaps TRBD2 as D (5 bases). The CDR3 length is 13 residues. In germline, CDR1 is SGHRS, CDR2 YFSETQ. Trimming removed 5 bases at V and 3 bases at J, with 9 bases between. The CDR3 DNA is TGCGCCAGCAGTTTTAGCGACTACAATGAGCAGTTCTTC. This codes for CASSFSDYNEQFF. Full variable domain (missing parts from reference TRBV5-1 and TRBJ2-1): KAGVTQTPRYLIKTRGQQVTLSCSPISGHRSVSWYQQTPGQGLQFLFEYFSETQRNKGNFPGRFSGRQFSNSRSEMNVSTLELGDSALYLCASSFSDYNEQFFGPGTRLTVL.

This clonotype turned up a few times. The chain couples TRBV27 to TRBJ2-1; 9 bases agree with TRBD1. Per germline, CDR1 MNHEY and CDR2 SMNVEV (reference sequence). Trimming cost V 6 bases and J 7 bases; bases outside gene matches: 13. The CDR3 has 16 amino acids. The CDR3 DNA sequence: TGTGCCAGCAGCCCTACTCTACAGGGGGCAAGTAATGAGCAGTTCTTC. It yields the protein CASSPTLQGASNEQFF.

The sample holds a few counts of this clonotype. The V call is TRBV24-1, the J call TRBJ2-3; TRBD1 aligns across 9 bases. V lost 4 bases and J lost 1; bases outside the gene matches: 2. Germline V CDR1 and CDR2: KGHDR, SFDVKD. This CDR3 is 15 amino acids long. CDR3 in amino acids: CATSDRTGGTDTQYF. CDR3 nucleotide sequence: TGTGCCACCAGTGACCGGACAGGGGGCACAGATACGCAGTATTTT.

The CDR3 loop reads CATSRDYSGRAGEQYF. CDR3 coding DNA: TGTGCCACCAGCAGAGATTACAGCGGGAGGGCCGGGGAGCAGTACTTC. The chain uses TRBV15 and TRBJ2-7; 10 bases agree with TRBD2. Trimming took 0 bases from V and 7 from J; bases not matched to a gene: 9. Germline V gives CDR1 LNHNV, CDR2 YYDKDF (reference sequence). This CDR3 spans 16 amino acids.

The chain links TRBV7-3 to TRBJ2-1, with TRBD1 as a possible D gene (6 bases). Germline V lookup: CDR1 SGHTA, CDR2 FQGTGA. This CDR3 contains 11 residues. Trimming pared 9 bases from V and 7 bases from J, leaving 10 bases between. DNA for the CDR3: TGTGCCAGGGCGCAGGGGAATGAGCAGTTCTTC. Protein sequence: CARAQGNEQFF.

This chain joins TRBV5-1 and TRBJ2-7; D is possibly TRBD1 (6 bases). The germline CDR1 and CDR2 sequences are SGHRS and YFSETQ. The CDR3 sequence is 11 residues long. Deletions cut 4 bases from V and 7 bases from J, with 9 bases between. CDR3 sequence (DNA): TGCGCCAGCAGCACAGACAGGGAGCAGTACTTC. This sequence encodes CASSTDREQYF.

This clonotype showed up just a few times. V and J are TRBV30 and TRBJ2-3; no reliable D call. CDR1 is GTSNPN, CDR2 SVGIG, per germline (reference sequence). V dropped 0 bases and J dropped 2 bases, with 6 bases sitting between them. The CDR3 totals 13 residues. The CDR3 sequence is CAWSVLLTDTQYF. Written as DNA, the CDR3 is TGTGCCTGGAGTGTACTTCTCACAGATACGCAGTATTTT.

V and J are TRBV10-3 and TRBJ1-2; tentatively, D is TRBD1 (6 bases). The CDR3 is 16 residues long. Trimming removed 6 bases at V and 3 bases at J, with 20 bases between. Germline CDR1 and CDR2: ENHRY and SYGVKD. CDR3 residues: CAIRVDRPARDYGYTF. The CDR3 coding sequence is TGTGCCATCAGGGTTGACAGGCCCGCCAGGGACTATGGCTACACCTTC.

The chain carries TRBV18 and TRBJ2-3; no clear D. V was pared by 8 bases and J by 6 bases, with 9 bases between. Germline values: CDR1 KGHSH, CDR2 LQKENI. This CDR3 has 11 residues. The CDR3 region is CASRYGDTQYF. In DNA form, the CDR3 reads TGTGCCAGCCGCTACGGGGATACGCAGTATTTT. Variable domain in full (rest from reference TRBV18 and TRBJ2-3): NAGVMQNPRHLVRRRGQEARLRCSPMKGHSHVYWYRQLPEEGLKFMVYLQKENIIDESGMPKERFSAEFPKEGPSILRIQQVVRGDSAAYFCASRYGDTQYFGPGTRLTVL.

CDR3 bases: TGTGCCAGCAGCTCACTAGAGAGCCTTTACAATGAGCAGTTCTTC. The encoded protein is CASSSLESLYNEQFF. The chain couples TRBV7-8 to TRBJ2-1; D is perhaps TRBD2 (5 bases). Germline assignment: CDR1 SGHVS and CDR2 FQNEAQ. There are 15 residues in the CDR3. V gave up 4 bases and J gave up 4 bases, with 14 bases separating them.

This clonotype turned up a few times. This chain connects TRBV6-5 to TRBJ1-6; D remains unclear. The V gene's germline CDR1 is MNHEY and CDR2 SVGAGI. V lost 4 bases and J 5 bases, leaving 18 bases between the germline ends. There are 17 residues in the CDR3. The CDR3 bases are TGTGCCAGCAGTTCCAACGGAGGAAGTAGGAATAATTCACCCCTCCACTTT. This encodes CASSSNGGSRNNSPLHF.

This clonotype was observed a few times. CDR3 nucleotides: TGTGCCGGTTCCCGCGGTAAATCTGGACGGCCCTCTGGAAACACCATATATTTT. The encoded protein is CAGSRGKSGRPSGNTIYF. The gene calls are TRBV30 and TRBJ1-3; D ambiguous. Deletions cut 8 bases from V and 0 bases from J, with 26 bases between. The CDR3 contains 18 residues. Germline CDR1 is GTSNPN and CDR2 is SVGIG (reference sequence).

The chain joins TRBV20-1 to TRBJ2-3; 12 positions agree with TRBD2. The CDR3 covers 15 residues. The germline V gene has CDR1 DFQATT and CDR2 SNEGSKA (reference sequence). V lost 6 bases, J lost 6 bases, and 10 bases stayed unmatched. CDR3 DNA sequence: TGCAGTGCAGAGCAGGGACTAGCGGGTTTGGATACGCAGTATTTT. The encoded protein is CSAEQGLAGLDTQYF.

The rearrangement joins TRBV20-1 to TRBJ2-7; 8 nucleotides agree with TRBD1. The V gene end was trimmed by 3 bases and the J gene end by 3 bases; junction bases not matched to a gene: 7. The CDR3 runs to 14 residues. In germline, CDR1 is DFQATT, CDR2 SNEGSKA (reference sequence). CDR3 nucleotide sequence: TGCAGTGCTAGTAAGACAGGGGAACGCTACGAGCAGTACTTC. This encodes CSASKTGERYEQYF.

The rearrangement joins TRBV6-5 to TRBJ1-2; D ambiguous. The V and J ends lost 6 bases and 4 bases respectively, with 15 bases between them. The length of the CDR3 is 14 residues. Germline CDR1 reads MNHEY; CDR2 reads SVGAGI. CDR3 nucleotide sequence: TGTGCCAGCAGCCACCCCCAGCGGGGCTATGGCTACACCTTC. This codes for CASSHPQRGYGYTF.

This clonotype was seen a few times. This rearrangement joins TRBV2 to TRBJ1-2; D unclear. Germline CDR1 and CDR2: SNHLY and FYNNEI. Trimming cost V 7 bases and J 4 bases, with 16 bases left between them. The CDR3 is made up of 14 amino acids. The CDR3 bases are TGTGCCAGCATCCGGACTTTTGGCGGCTATGGCTACACCTTC. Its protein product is CASIRTFGGYGYTF.

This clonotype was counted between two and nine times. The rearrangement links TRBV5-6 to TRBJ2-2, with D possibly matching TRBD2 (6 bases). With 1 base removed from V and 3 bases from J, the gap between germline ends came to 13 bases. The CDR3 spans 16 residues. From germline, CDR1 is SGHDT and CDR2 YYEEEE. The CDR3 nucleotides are TGTGCCAGCAGCTTGCTCGGGAGAGGCGACACCGGGGAGCTGTTTTTT. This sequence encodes CASSLLGRGDTGELFF.

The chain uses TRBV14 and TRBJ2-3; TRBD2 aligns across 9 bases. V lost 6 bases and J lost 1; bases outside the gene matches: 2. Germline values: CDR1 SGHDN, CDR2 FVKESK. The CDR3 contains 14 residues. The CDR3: CASRVAGGTDTQYF. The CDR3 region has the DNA TGTGCCAGCAGAGTAGCGGGAGGCACAGATACGCAGTATTTT.

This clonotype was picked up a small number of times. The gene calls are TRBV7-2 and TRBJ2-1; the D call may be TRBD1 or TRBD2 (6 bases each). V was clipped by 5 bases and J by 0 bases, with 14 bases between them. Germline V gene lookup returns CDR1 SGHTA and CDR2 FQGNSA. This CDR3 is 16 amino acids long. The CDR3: CASSRGGKRSYNEQFF. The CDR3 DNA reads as TGTGCCAGCAGCCGAGGGGGGAAACGCTCCTACAATGAGCAGTTCTTC. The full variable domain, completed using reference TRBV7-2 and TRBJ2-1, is GAGVSQSPSNKVTEKGKDVELRCDPISGHTALYWYRQSLGQGLEFLIYFQGNSAPDKSGLPSDRFSAERTGGSVSTLTIQRTQQEDSAVYLCASSRGGKRSYNEQFFGPGTRLTVL.

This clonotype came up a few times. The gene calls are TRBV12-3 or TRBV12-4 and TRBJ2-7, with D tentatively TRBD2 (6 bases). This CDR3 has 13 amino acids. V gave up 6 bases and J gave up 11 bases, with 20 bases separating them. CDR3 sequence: CASSGTAVENEYF. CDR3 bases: TGTGCCAGCAGCGGGACTGCCGTTGAAAATGAGTACTTC.

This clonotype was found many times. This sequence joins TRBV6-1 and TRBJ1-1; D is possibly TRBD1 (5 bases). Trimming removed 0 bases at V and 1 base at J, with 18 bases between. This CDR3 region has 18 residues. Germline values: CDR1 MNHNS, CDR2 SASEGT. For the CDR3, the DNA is TGTGCCAGCAGTGAAGCGCGGGGGTCGGGCCCGGGGAACACTGAAGCTTTCTTT. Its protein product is CASSEARGSGPGNTEAFF.

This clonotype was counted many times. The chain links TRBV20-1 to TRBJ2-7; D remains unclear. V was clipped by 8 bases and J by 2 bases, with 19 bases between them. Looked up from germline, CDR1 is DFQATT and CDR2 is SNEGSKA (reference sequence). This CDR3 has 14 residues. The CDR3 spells CSTTKSGLAYEQYF. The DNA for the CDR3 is TGCAGTACCACCAAAAGTGGATTAGCCTACGAGCAGTACTTC.